A selection of T cell receptor beta chains follows, all from one sample in a study of CD8 T cells in Susac syndrome. TCRdb ran MiXCR on the immunoSEQ multiplex PCR reads and lists one entry per CDR3 protein. The table has under 150,000 distinct CDR3 sequences, approximately 90% seen once; the top ten hold 0.2% to 0.25%. Sequenced material: CD8+ T cells from PBMCs. The source is a human donor with multiple sclerosis. Both conserved end residues are part of each CDR3. The D gene is left open where the match is weak. Clone size is not always given. Where it is, it says once, few, many or a class for expanded clones.

abundance,d_gene,j_gene,v_gene,CDR3aa,CDR3nt
NA,NA,TRBJ1-1,TRBV30,CAWSIGSMNTEAFF,TGTGCCTGGAGTATAGGGTCCATGAACACTGAAGCTTTCTTT
NA,TRBD1,TRBJ1-2,TRBV28,CASSPGTGIYGYTF,TGTGCCAGCAGTCCCGGGACAGGGATCTATGGCTACACCTTC
NA,TRBD2,TRBJ2-1,TRBV5-1,CASTPAPAGGLSSYNEQFF,TGCGCCAGCACCCCCGCCCCAGCGGGAGGGCTCAGCTCCTACAATGAGCAGTTCTTC
NA,NA,TRBJ2-7,TRBV20-1,CSARDRLLYEQYF,TGCAGTGCTAGAGATCGACTACTCTACGAGCAGTACTTC
NA,NA,TRBJ2-4,TRBV27,CASSLMGMTKNIQYF,TGTGCCAGCAGTTTAATGGGGATGACCAAAAACATTCAGTACTTC
NA,NA,TRBJ2-1,TRBV10-3,CAISESHRGRATNEQFF,TGTGCCATCAGTGAGTCGCATAGGGGGAGGGCAACAAATGAGCAGTTCTTC
once,NA,TRBJ1-2,TRBV12-3/TRBV12-4,CASSPFGGGDGYTF,TGTGCCAGCAGTCCCTTCGGGGGGGGTGATGGCTACACCTTC
NA,TRBD2,TRBJ2-5,TRBV5-6,CASTSGGEGETQYF,TGTGCCAGCACCTCGGGAGGGGAGGGAGAGACCCAGTACTTC
NA,TRBD1,TRBJ2-7,TRBV10-3,CAISEGTGLTREQYF,TGTGCCATCAGTGAAGGGACAGGGTTGACGCGGGAGCAGTACTTC
NA,TRBD1,TRBJ2-7,TRBV7-8,CASRTGTESYEQYF,TGTGCCAGCAGAACCGGGACAGAGAGCTACGAGCAGTACTTC
once,TRBD1,TRBJ2-7,TRBV5-6,CASSKLVTGNYEQYF,TGTGCCAGCAGCAAGCTTGTGACAGGGAACTACGAGCAGTACTTC
NA,TRBD1,TRBJ2-7,TRBV2,CASSDVDRSYEQYF,TGTGCCAGCAGTGATGTGGACAGGAGCTACGAGCAGTACTTC
NA,TRBD2,TRBJ2-7,TRBV28,CASTSGPSYEQYF,TGTGCCAGTACTAGCGGCCCCTCCTACGAGCAGTACTTC
NA,NA,TRBJ2-1,TRBV12-3/TRBV12-4,CASSPGSLASYNEQFF,TGTGCCAGCAGTCCGGGGAGCCTAGCGAGCTACAATGAGCAGTTCTTC
NA,TRBD2,TRBJ2-2,TRBV4-2,CASSQVVIAGTGELFF,TGTGCCAGCAGCCAAGTCGTAATAGCGGGGACCGGGGAGCTGTTTTTT
NA,NA,TRBJ1-1,TRBV27,CASSSGVSWNTEAFF,TGTGCCAGCAGTTCTGGGGTTTCGTGGAACACTGAAGCTTTCTTT
once,NA,TRBJ1-2,TRBV20-1,CSAPRGGYGYTF,TGCAGTGCTCCCAGAGGGGGTTATGGCTACACCTTC
NA,TRBD1,TRBJ1-3,TRBV2,CASSEATDRGSGNTIYF,TGTGCCAGCAGTGAAGCGACGGACAGGGGCAGTGGAAACACCATATATTTT
NA,TRBD2,TRBJ2-7,TRBV7-9,CASSSLLAGGRRDSYEQYF,TGTGCCAGCAGCTCCCTCTTAGCGGGAGGACGGAGAGATTCCTACGAGCAGTACTTC
NA,NA,TRBJ2-1,TRBV24-1,CATSDLTSSYNEQFF,TGTGCCACCAGTGATTTAACGAGCTCCTACAATGAGCAGTTCTTC
NA,TRBD2,TRBJ2-1,TRBV3-1,CASSQEAGGYNEQFF,TGTGCCAGCAGCCAAGAGGCGGGAGGGTACAATGAGCAGTTCTTC
NA,NA,TRBJ1-1,TRBV19,CASSIGQINTEAFF,TGTGCCAGTAGTATTGGCCAGATCAACACTGAAGCTTTCTTT
NA,TRBD2,TRBJ2-7,TRBV27,CASSLSGGDLPYEQYF,TGTGCCAGCAGTTTATCGGGAGGGGATCTCCCCTACGAGCAGTACTTC
NA,TRBD2,TRBJ2-1,TRBV29-1,CSVEGLAGEREQFF,TGCAGCGTTGAAGGACTAGCGGGAGAACGTGAGCAGTTCTTC
NA,TRBD2,TRBJ2-7,TRBV27,CASSLQQASGPSYEQYF,TGTGCCAGCAGTTTACAGCAGGCTAGCGGGCCTTCCTACGAGCAGTACTTC
NA,NA,TRBJ2-1,TRBV30,CAWAYGNEQFF,TGTGCCTGGGCTTATGGCAATGAGCAGTTCTTC
NA,TRBD2,TRBJ2-5,TRBV7-9,CASSLGTMQETQYF,TGTGCCAGCAGCCTAGGGACTATGCAAGAGACCCAGTACTTC
NA,TRBD2,TRBJ2-7,TRBV7-8,CASSPLAGGGGEQYF,TGTGCCAGCAGCCCTTTAGCGGGAGGTGGGGGCGAGCAGTACTTC
NA,NA,TRBJ1-1,TRBV20-1,CSARDTNRLNTEAFF,TGCAGTGCTAGAGATACGAACAGATTGAACACTGAAGCTTTCTTT
NA,NA,TRBJ2-3,TRBV30,CAWSVTRASDTQYF,TGTGCCTGGAGTGTAACGAGAGCTTCAGATACGCAGTATTTT
NA,NA,TRBJ2-2,TRBV27,CASSLNGELFF,TGTGCCAGCAGTTTAAACGGGGAGCTGTTTTTT
once,NA,TRBJ2-2,TRBV3-1,CASSSMPGPPF,TGTGCCAGCAGTTCCATGCCCGGACCCCCTTTT
NA,TRBD1,TRBJ1-1,TRBV12-3/TRBV12-4,CASSLNRGLNTEAFF,TGTGCCAGCAGTTTAAACAGGGGCCTGAACACTGAAGCTTTCTTT
NA,NA,TRBJ2-7,TRBV27,CASRLKGSYEQYF,TGTGCCAGCAGACTCAAGGGCTCCTACGAGCAGTACTTC
NA,NA,TRBJ1-1,TRBV7-2,CASSSALTGRWNTEAFF,TGTGCCAGCAGCTCCGCCCTGACGGGACGGTGGAACACTGAAGCTTTCTTT
NA,NA,TRBJ2-4,TRBV6-1,CASSESEVNIQYF,TGTGCCAGCAGTGAATCGGAGGTAAACATTCAGTACTTC
NA,TRBD1,TRBJ1-2,TRBV28,CASRGDSNLEGYTF,TGTGCCAGCAGGGGGGACAGTAACCTAGAAGGCTACACCTTC
NA,NA,TRBJ2-1,TRBV5-8,CASSLTGALYNEQFF,TGTGCCAGCAGCCTGACAGGAGCACTCTACAATGAGCAGTTCTTC
NA,TRBD1,TRBJ2-7,TRBV27,CASSSGQGLWEQYF,TGTGCCAGCAGTTCGGGACAGGGGCTTTGGGAGCAGTACTTC
NA,TRBD1,TRBJ2-7,TRBV7-2,CASSFRTGGIYEQYF,TGTGCCAGCAGCTTCAGAACAGGGGGCATCTACGAGCAGTACTTC
NA,NA,TRBJ2-5,TRBV11-2,CASSQVNTETQYF,TGTGCCAGCAGCCAAGTTAATACAGAGACCCAGTACTTC
NA,TRBD1,TRBJ1-2,TRBV4-2,CASSQELGTDGYGYTF,TGTGCCAGCAGCCAAGAGTTGGGGACAGACGGCTATGGCTACACCTTC
NA,TRBD2,TRBJ2-1,TRBV6-5,CASSYQLAGVLRYEQFF,TGTGCCAGCAGTTATCAACTAGCGGGAGTCCTTCGCTATGAGCAGTTCTTC
NA,NA,TRBJ1-3,TRBV24-1,CATSDLSQGRAGNTIYF,TGTGCCACCAGTGATTTATCCCAGGGACGGGCTGGAAACACCATATATTTT
NA,NA,TRBJ2-5,TRBV2,CASSSGPLYDQYF,TGTGCCAGCAGCTCCGGGCCCCTCTATGACCAGTACTTC
NA,NA,TRBJ1-2,TRBV6-5,CASSYSRTNSGYTF,TGTGCCAGCAGTTACTCGAGGACAAATTCGGGCTACACCTTC
once,NA,TRBJ2-1,TRBV5-5,CASSWLGWNEQFF,TGTGCCAGCAGCTGGTTAGGGTGGAATGAGCAGTTCTTC
NA,TRBD2,TRBJ2-5,TRBV11-2,CASSLGLAGGYETQYF,TGTGCCAGCAGCTTAGGACTAGCGGGAGGTTATGAGACCCAGTACTTC
NA,TRBD1,TRBJ2-2,TRBV10-3,CAIGGQGNTGELFF,TGTGCCATCGGAGGACAGGGGAACACCGGGGAGCTGTTTTTT
NA,NA,TRBJ2-7,TRBV12-3/TRBV12-4,CASSPGRFEQYF,TGTGCCAGCAGTCCTGGTAGGTTCGAGCAGTACTTC
NA,NA,TRBJ2-7,TRBV19,CASSPGVAAYEQYF,TGTGCCAGTTCACCGGGGGTGGCGGCCTACGAGCAGTACTTC
NA,NA,TRBJ1-1,TRBV15,CATSSGRSNTEAFF,TGTGCCACCAGCAGCGGCAGGAGTAACACTGAAGCTTTCTTT
NA,NA,TRBJ2-7,TRBV20-1,CSARKGYEQYF,TGCAGTGCTAGAAAAGGCTACGAGCAGTACTTC